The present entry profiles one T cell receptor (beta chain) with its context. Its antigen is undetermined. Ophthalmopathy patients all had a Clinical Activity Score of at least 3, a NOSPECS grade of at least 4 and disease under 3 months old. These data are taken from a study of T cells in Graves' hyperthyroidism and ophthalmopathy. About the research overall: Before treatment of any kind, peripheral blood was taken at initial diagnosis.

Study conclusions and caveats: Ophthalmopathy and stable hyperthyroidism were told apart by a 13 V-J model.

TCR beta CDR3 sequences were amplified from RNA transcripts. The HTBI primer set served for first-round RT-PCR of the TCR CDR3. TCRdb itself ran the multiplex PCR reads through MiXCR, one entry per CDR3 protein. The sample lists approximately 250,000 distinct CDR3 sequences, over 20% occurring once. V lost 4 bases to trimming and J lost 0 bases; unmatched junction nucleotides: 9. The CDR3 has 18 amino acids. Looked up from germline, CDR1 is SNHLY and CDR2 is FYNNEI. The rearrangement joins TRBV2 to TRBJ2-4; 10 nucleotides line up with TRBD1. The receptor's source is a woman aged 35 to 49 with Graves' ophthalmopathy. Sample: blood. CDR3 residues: CASSAGTGVSGAKNIQYF. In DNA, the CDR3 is TGTGCCAGCAGTGCCGGGACAGGGGTTTCCGGAGCCAAAAACATTCAGTACTTC. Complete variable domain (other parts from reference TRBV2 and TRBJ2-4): EPEVTQTPSHQVTQMGQEVILRCVPISNHLYFYWYRQILGQKVEFLVSFYNNEISEKSEIFDDQFSVERPDGSNFTLKIRSTKLEDSAMYFCASSAGTGVSGAKNIQYFGAGTRLSVL.